The T cell receptor (beta chain) described here comes from a study of T cell repertoires in ileal Crohn's disease. Study as a whole: Roughly 40% were active smokers at surgery; median disease duration was roughly 7.9 years. About half received postoperative treatment, approximately 12 with thiopurines and approximately 19 anti-TNF. All patients had surgery for stricturing (about 60%) or penetrating (39%) disease. Findings of the study overall: Active smokers at surgery had more clonal expansions than non-smokers.

The germline V gene has CDR1 ENHRY and CDR2 SYGVKD. CDR3 size: 13 residues. V was shortened by 3 bases and J by 0 bases, with 5 bases between the two germline ends. As concerns this clone: Its matching antigen is unknown.

Profiled with immunoSEQ multiplex PCR; TCRdb holds only in-frame clones, not every one. The sample contains about 4,700 clones, about 72% of which appear only once. This receptor was identified in an adult with Crohn's disease. Sequenced: ileal tissue. The rearrangement joins TRBV10-3 to TRBJ1-1; D gene ambiguous. The CDR3 sequence: CAISDLVNTEAFF. The CDR3 DNA is TGTGCCATCAGTGATTTAGTGAACACTGAAGCTTTCTTT.